This T cell receptor beta chain was recovered during a study of human T cells and chemical hapten exposure. On the study more broadly: For the roughly 23-week duration of the study, patients were given weekly doses of diphenylcyclopropenone on the scalp. Once 0.01% DPC had been applied to the upper back by patch test, readings were taken at 6 days. Mostly female, the patients presented with alopecia areata, totalis or universalis.

TCRdb independently ran MiXCR on the RACE reads; one entry per CDR3 protein. Counted here are around 75,000 distinct CDR3 sequences, 10% occurring once; the ten biggest clones make up around 6.8%. Findings of the study overall: Controls formed significantly fewer large CDR3 similarity clusters than expanded TCRs did.

This clonotype was seen many times. Its antigen remains unidentified. The germline V gene encodes CDR1 SGHRS and CDR2 YFSETQ. CDR3 length: 16 amino acids. Trimming took 0 bases from V and 7 from J; bases not matched to a gene: 6. Time point in this sample: patch test 2, 6 weeks after DPC sensitization. Described treatment: therapeutic diphenylcyclopropenone sensitization with weekly scalp DPC. This specimen consisted of whole blood, obtained in connection with sensitization to the hapten diphenylcyclopropenone (DPC). The sequence was obtained from a woman aged 50 to 65 with alopecia areata. Some clones in this sample may be carry-over from other donors' samples. The gene calls are TRBV5-1 and TRBJ1-6, with TRBD1 matching 8 bases. As DNA, the CDR3 is TGCGCCAGCAGCTTGGGGACAGGGCCGCAAAATTCACCCCTCCACTTT. Residues: CASSLGTGPQNSPLHF.